Each of the 21 T cell receptor beta chains below was sequenced from the same sample in a study of blood T cell repertoires in COVID-19. Sequencing was performed with immunoSEQ multiplex PCR; in TCRdb, only in-frame clones are kept and a portion is missing. This repertoire shows about 370,000 clones, roughly nine tenths found once; its top ten account for about 1%. The sequencing sample was made of PBMCs or T cells enriched from blood (not recorded which). Every receptor here comes from a man aged 18 to 29 who had recovered from COVID-19.

The rearrangement joins TRBV30 to TRBJ1-6; 7 nucleotides match TRBD1. V lost 5 bases and J lost 10; bases outside the gene matches: 8. This CDR3 has 13 residues. CDR1 is GTSNPN, CDR2 SVGIG, per germline (reference sequence). The CDR3 loop reads CAWEKGQRSPLHF. The CDR3 nucleotides read TGTGCCTGGGAGAAGGGACAGCGATCACCCCTCCACTTT.

The rearrangement links TRBV13 to TRBJ2-2; the D gene is possibly TRBD2 (5 bases). Germline-derived CDR1 and CDR2 are PRHDT and FYEKMQ (reference sequence). The V end was cut by 4 bases, the J end by 6 bases, with 18 bases between. The CDR3 totals 16 residues. The CDR3 reads CASSSGRGLYAGELFF. In nucleotides, the CDR3 is TGTGCCAGCAGCTCGGGCCGCGGACTTTACGCCGGGGAGCTGTTTTTT.

This clone was detected only a few times. The chain combines TRBV7-9 with TRBJ2-1, with TRBD1 identical over 7 bases. The CDR3 is 13 residues long. From germline, CDR1 is SEHNR and CDR2 FQNEAQ (reference sequence). The V gene end was trimmed by 5 bases and the J gene end by 4 bases; junction bases not matched to a gene: 2. The CDR3 sequence: CASSLTGYNEQFF. CDR3 in DNA: TGTGCCAGCAGCCTGACAGGGTACAATGAGCAGTTCTTC.

This clone appeared a single time. The rearrangement joins TRBV9 to TRBJ2-1; 7 bases match TRBD2. This CDR3 comprises 15 residues. Germline V gives CDR1 SGDLS, CDR2 YYNGEE. Trimming took 0 bases from V and 5 from J; bases not matched to a gene: 5. The CDR3, as DNA: TGTGCCAGCAGCGTAGAGGGAGGGGCTAACAATGAGCAGTTCTTC. Its translation: CASSVEGGANNEQFF. Filled out from reference TRBV9 and TRBJ2-1, the complete variable domain reads DSGVTQTPKHLITATGQRVTLRCSPRSGDLSVYWYQQSLDQGLQFLIQYYNGEERAKGNILERFSAQQFPDLHSELNLSSLELGDSALYFCASSVEGGANNEQFFGPGTRLTVL.

The chain combines TRBV5-1 with TRBJ1-1, with D perhaps matching TRBD1 (6 bases). V was shortened by 0 bases and J by 0 bases, with 12 bases between the two germline ends. The length of the CDR3 is 16 residues. Germline CDR1 is SGHRS and CDR2 is YFSETQ. The CDR3 here is CASSLVLTGLNTEAFF. CDR3 in DNA: TGCGCCAGCAGCTTGGTCCTAACAGGGTTGAACACTGAAGCTTTCTTT.

The chain employs TRBV30 and TRBJ2-7; maybe TRBD1 (8 bases). Germline assignment: CDR1 GTSNPN and CDR2 SVGIG (reference sequence). Trimming pared 3 bases from V and 0 bases from J, leaving 12 bases between. CDR3 length: 14 residues. The CDR3 DNA sequence: TGTGCCTGGAGAGCGGGACAGGTCTCCTACGAGCAGTACTTC. It translates to CAWRAGQVSYEQYF.

This chain joins TRBV29-1 and TRBJ2-5, with D possibly matching TRBD2 (5 bases). The germline CDR1 and CDR2 sequences are SQVTM and ANQGSEA. V gave up 1 base and J gave up 2 bases, with 8 bases separating them. The CDR3 length is 13 residues. The DNA for the CDR3 is TGCAGCGTTGAAGGAGACTATCAAGAGACCCAGTACTTC. This translates into CSVEGDYQETQYF.

The chain links TRBV28 to TRBJ1-6, with 7 positions matching TRBD1. The J segment lost 9 bases and the V segment lost 4 bases, leaving 9 bases of the junction unmatched. This CDR3 has 15 residues. Germline CDR1 is MDHEN and CDR2 is SYDVKM. As DNA, the CDR3 is TGTGCCAGCAGTTCGACAGGGACGAGGACTTCACCCCTCCACTTT. It specifies CASSSTGTRTSPLHF.

The chain employs TRBV29-1 and TRBJ2-1; D might be TRBD2 (5 bases). CDR3 length: 12 amino acids. Trimming removed 3 bases from V and 5 bases from J, with 8 bases in between. Germline values: CDR1 SQVTM, CDR2 ANQGSEA. CDR3 in DNA: TGCAGCGTTGATCGGGGTAACAATGAGCAGTTCTTC. It codes for CSVDRGNNEQFF.

This clone was counted once. The chain joins TRBV29-1 to TRBJ1-2; D unresolved. Per the germline V gene, CDR1 is SQVTM and CDR2 is ANQGSEA. This CDR3 is 14 amino acids long. Trimming took 7 bases from V and 3 from J, leaving 18 bases between them. CDR3 amino acids: CSGRLRGPDYGYTF. The CDR3 coding sequence is TGCAGCGGAAGACTCAGAGGGCCAGACTATGGCTACACCTTC.

The gene calls are TRBV4-2 and TRBJ1-1; a weak D match, TRBD1 (5 bases). CDR1 and CDR2 (germline): LGHNA, YNFKEQ. There are 15 residues in the CDR3. Trimming removed 1 base at V and 3 bases at J, with 12 bases between. CDR3 amino acids: CASSQVGRVDTEAFF. The CDR3 DNA sequence: TGTGCCAGCAGCCAAGTTGGCAGGGTGGACACTGAAGCTTTCTTT.

This rearrangement joins TRBV4-3 to TRBJ1-6, with 10 bases identical to TRBD1. The CDR3 covers 17 residues. Germline CDR1 and CDR2: LGHNA and YSLEER. The trim removed 4 bases at V and 8 bases at J, leaving 11 bases unmatched. The CDR3 spells CASSLSSAGTGDSPLHF. The CDR3 DNA sequence: TGCGCCAGCAGCCTCTCCAGTGCCGGGACAGGGGATTCACCCCTCCACTTT.

The chain is built from TRBV7-9 and TRBJ2-2, with D possibly being TRBD2 (5 bases). CDR3 length: 18 amino acids. V gave up 3 bases and J gave up 1 base, with 18 bases separating them. The germline CDR1 and CDR2 sequences are SEHNR and FQNEAQ (reference sequence). The CDR3 is CASSFISRAKENTGELFF. The CDR3 DNA reads TGTGCCAGCAGCTTTATATCGAGGGCCAAAGAGAACACCGGGGAGCTGTTTTTT. The complete variable domain, with remaining parts taken from reference TRBV7-9 and TRBJ2-2, reads DTGVSQNPRHKITKRGQNVTFRCDPISEHNRLYWYRQTLGQGPEFLTYFQNEAQLEKSRLLSDRFSAERPKGSFSTLEIQRTEQGDSAMYLCASSFISRAKENTGELFFGEGSRLTVL.

J is TRBJ2-5 and V is TRBV19; D may be TRBD1 (6 bases). V was cut by 1 base and J by 5 bases, with 17 bases left in between. The CDR3 runs to 16 residues. Germline CDR1 and CDR2: LNHDA and SQIVND (reference sequence). In nucleotides, the CDR3 is TGTGCCAGTAGTATAGGGAGCAGGGGCAAGATGGAGACCCAGTACTTC. The encoded protein is CASSIGSRGKMETQYF.

The rearrangement joins TRBV28 to TRBJ1-2; D gene ambiguous. V was clipped by 3 bases and J by 0 bases, with 11 bases between them. The CDR3 has 15 amino acids. The germline gives CDR1 MDHEN, CDR2 SYDVKM. The CDR3 nucleotides are TGTGCCAGCAGTTTCCAACTGCGATCTAACTATGGCTACACCTTC. Translating it yields CASSFQLRSNYGYTF.

This chain connects TRBV14 to TRBJ2-3; 9 positions agree with TRBD1. The V segment lost 5 bases and the J segment 2 bases; nucleotides outside the gene matches: 5. Germline CDR1 and CDR2: SGHDN and FVKESK. The CDR3 runs to 15 residues. DNA for the CDR3: TGTGCCAGCAGCGGATGGGACAGGGTCACAGATACGCAGTATTTT. It yields the protein CASSGWDRVTDTQYF. Combining the CDR3 with reference TRBV14 and TRBJ2-3 gives the whole variable domain EAGVTQFPSHSVIEKGQTVTLRCDPISGHDNLYWYRRVMGKEIKFLLHFVKESKQDESGMPNNRFLAERTGGTYSTLKVQPAELEDSGVYFCASSGWDRVTDTQYFGPGTRLTVL.

This chain joins TRBV7-9 and TRBJ1-1; D gene uncertain. This CDR3 is 12 amino acids long. V was cut by 1 base and J by 7 bases, with 7 bases left in between. Germline V gene data show CDR1 as SEHNR and CDR2 as FQNEAQ (reference sequence). CDR3 sequence: CASSLGRLEAFF. The CDR3 DNA sequence: TGTGCCAGCAGCTTAGGGCGGCTTGAAGCTTTCTTT.

CDR3 amino acids: CASSLANSEFEQFF. In DNA form, the CDR3 reads TGTGCCAGCAGCTTAGCGAATTCTGAGTTTGAGCAGTTCTTC. The chain joins TRBV7-9 to TRBJ2-1; no clear D. The V gene lost 0 bases and the J gene lost 9 bases, with 12 bases spanning the gap. CDR1 and CDR2 (germline): SEHNR, FQNEAQ (reference sequence). This CDR3 comprises 14 residues.

The chain employs TRBV6-5 and TRBJ2-2; unclear D gene. Trimming took off 6 bases at V and 4 bases at J, with 12 bases between the two ends. Germline V gene data show CDR1 as MNHEY and CDR2 as SVGAGI. The CDR3 runs 14 residues. CDR3 DNA sequence: TGTGCCAGCAGCGTACCACTCGGCACCGGGGAGCTGTTTTTT. It is translated as CASSVPLGTGELFF.

The chain has TRBV30 and TRBJ2-1; D is possibly TRBD1 (7 bases). Between the trimmed V and J ends, which lost 2 bases and 4 bases, there was a span of 18 bases. The CDR3 spans 16 residues. From germline, CDR1 is GTSNPN and CDR2 SVGIG (reference sequence). The CDR3 protein is CAWSITPGGGYNEQFF. CDR3 nucleotides: TGTGCCTGGAGTATAACACCAGGGGGAGGTTACAATGAGCAGTTCTTC.

Here the CDR3 DNA reads TGTGCCAGCAGCCAAGATGCTGGTCTAGCGGCGAATGAGCAGTTCTTC. Amino acids: CASSQDAGLAANEQFF. V usage is TRBV4-2 and J usage is TRBJ2-1; the match to TRBD2 covers 7 bases. This CDR3 is 16 amino acids long. Germline loops: CDR1 LGHNA, CDR2 YNFKEQ. V lost 0 bases, J lost 7 bases, and 9 bases stayed unmatched.